This entry concerns a single T cell receptor (beta chain). No antigen is known for it. The sample is drawn from a study of cytomegalovirus exposure and HLA in healthy donors. Regarding the study as a whole: With DRB1 most and HLA-C fewest, TCR association rates differed between HLA loci in a later analysis. Rare TCR sequences predominated, though certain public TCRs were found in many donors. TCR beta sequences numbering roughly 16,000 were associated with HLA alleles at 0.05 false discovery rate in a later analysis.

All the people who gave samples were healthy bone marrow donors. The PCR ran on 60 Vbeta and 13 Jbeta primers. Measured with immunoSEQ multiplex PCR; TCRdb has only the in-frame clones, and not every one. The sample holds roughly 98,000 clones, less than 80% seen once. CDR1 and CDR2 (germline): ENHRY, SYGVKD. CDR3 length: 14 amino acids. Trimming left V 10 bases short and J 1 base short, with 14 bases between. J is TRBJ2-1 and V is TRBV10-3; D perhaps matches TRBD1 (5 bases). The sequence was collected from a man between 35 and 55 years old in good health and CMV-seronegative. Source material: PBMCs. For the CDR3, the DNA is TGTGCCACTCTTCAGGGAAGTTCCTACAATGAGCAGTTCTTC. Translated: CATLQGSSYNEQFF.